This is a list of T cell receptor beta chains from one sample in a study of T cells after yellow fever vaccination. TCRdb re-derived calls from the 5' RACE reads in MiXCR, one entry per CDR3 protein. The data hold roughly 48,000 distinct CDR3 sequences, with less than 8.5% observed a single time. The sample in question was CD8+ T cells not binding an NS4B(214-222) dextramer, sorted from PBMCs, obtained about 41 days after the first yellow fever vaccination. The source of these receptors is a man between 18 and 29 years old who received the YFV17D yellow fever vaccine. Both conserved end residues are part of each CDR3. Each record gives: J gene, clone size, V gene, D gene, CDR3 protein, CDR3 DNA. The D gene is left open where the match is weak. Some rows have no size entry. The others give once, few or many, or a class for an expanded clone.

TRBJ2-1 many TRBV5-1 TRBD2 CASRPSGVHNEQFF TGCGCCAGCAGACCTAGCGGGGTTCACAATGAGCAGTTCTTC
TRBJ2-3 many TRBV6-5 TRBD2 CASSYYGAGGDTQYF TGTGCCAGCAGTTACTACGGGGCGGGGGGAGATACGCAGTATTTT
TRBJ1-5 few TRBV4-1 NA CASSQDPGGNQPQHF TGCGCCAGCAGCCAAGATCCGGGAGGGAATCAGCCCCAGCATTTT
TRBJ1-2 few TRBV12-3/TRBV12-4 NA CASSSSTGVGYTF TGTGCCAGCAGTTCCAGCACGGGGGTTGGCTACACCTTC
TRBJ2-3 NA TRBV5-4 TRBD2 CASSFQAGASTDTQYF TGTGCCAGCAGCTTTCAAGCGGGGGCTAGCACAGATACGCAGTATTTT
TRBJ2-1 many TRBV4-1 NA CASSQDWINEQFF TGCGCCAGCAGCCAAGACTGGATAAATGAGCAGTTCTTC
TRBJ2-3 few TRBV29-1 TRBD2 CSVDGLAGGRDTQYF TGCAGCGTTGACGGACTAGCGGGGGGGAGGGATACGCAGTATTTT
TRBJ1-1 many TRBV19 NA CASSLTGNTEAFF TGTGCCAGTAGCTTGACAGGGAACACTGAAGCTTTCTTT
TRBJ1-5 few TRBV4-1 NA CASSLQAGSNQPQHF TGCGCCAGCAGCCTCCAGGCAGGGAGCAATCAGCCCCAGCATTTT
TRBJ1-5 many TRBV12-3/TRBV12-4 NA CASSPVAGLEPQHF TGTGCCAGCAGTCCGGTCGCGGGATTGGAGCCCCAGCATTTT
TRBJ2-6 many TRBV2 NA CASSLLGFGARAGANVLTF TGTGCCAGCAGCCTGCTAGGATTCGGGGCTCGGGCTGGGGCCAACGTCCTGACTTTC
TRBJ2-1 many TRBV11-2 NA CASSLGGLSSYNEQFF TGTGCCAGCAGCTTAGGAGGACTTAGCTCCTACAATGAGCAGTTCTTC
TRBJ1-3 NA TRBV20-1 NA CSARPDGFSGNTIYF TGCAGTGCTAGACCGGACGGATTCTCTGGAAACACCATATATTTT
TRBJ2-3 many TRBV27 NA CASSLSVRHTDTQYF TGTGCCAGCAGTTTATCGGTGCGACACACAGATACGCAGTATTTT
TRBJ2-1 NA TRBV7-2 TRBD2 CASSLGSGPYNEQFF TGTGCCAGCAGCTTAGGTAGCGGGCCCTACAATGAGCAGTTCTTC
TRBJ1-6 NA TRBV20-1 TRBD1 CSASNPGTGNISPLHF TGCAGTGCTAGTAATCCCGGGACAGGGAACATTTCACCCCTCCACTTT
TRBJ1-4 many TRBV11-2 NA CASSGIQLGVLNEKLFF TGTGCCAGCAGCGGAATACAGCTGGGAGTCCTTAATGAAAAACTGTTTTTT